The rows below give T cell receptor beta chains drawn from one sample of a study of cytomegalovirus exposure and HLA in healthy donors. The table came from immunoSEQ multiplex PCR; TCRdb's copy has only in-frame clones and leaves some out. The sample records about 170,000 clones, over 65% being singletons. The sequencing input was PBMCs. These receptors all come from a female donor in good health and CMV-seronegative. CDR3s include the opening cysteine and the closing phenylalanine or tryptophan. D genes are given only for firm matches. Not all rows give a size; the values are once, few, many and, for expanded clones, a class.

.,TRBJ2-4,TRBV6-6,.,TGTGCCAGCAGCCCAGAAAGCGAAGCCAAAAACATTCAGTACTTC,CASSPESEAKNIQYF
once,TRBJ2-2,TRBV2,.,TGTGCCAGCATGCGGGCATACACCGGGGAGCTGTTTTTT,CASMRAYTGELFF
once,TRBJ2-7,TRBV18,.,TGTGCCAGCTCACCCGGGTCATGGAACTACGAGCAGTACTTC,CASSPGSWNYEQYF
.,TRBJ2-5,TRBV28,TRBD1,TGTGCCAGCAATTCGGGACAGCAAGAGACCCAGTACTTC,CASNSGQQETQYF
.,TRBJ1-2,TRBV5-6,.,TGTGCCAGCAGGAGCGGTTTGACGGAGTATGGCTACACCTTC,CASRSGLTEYGYTF
few,TRBJ1-1,TRBV5-4,.,TGTGCCAGCAGCTCGGCCAAACAGGTGGCATACACTGAAGCTTTCTTT,CASSSAKQVAYTEAFF
once,TRBJ2-5,TRBV7-2,.,TGTGCCAGCAGCTTACCCCCCGGTGAGACCCAGTACTTC,CASSLPPGETQYF
.,TRBJ2-7,TRBV15,TRBD1,TGTGCCACCAGAAAGGGACAGGGTCCCTACGAGCAGTACTTC,CATRKGQGPYEQYF
.,TRBJ1-1,TRBV5-5,TRBD1,TGTGCCAGCAGCCTCGGGACAGGGCCTTTGAACACTGAAGCTTTCTTT,CASSLGTGPLNTEAFF
.,TRBJ1-2,TRBV29-1,.,TGCAGCGCGGGGTTACAAGCTAACTATGGCTACACCTTC,CSAGLQANYGYTF
.,TRBJ2-7,TRBV25-1,.,TGTGCCAGCAGTGAAAGGCCCTTGGGCAGTTATCGATACGAGCAGTACTTC,CASSERPLGSYRYEQYF
once,TRBJ2-1,TRBV7-9,.,TGTGCCAGCAGCTCGGACACCGCCTACAATGAGCAGTTCTTC,CASSSDTAYNEQFF
.,TRBJ1-2,TRBV7-9,.,TGTGCCAGCAGCTTAGTAAACTATGGCTACACCTTC,CASSLVNYGYTF
once,TRBJ2-3,TRBV4-2,.,TGTGCCAGCAGCCAAGATTTCCGTGCGAATACGCAGTATTTT,CASSQDFRANTQYF
.,TRBJ1-3,TRBV6-5,TRBD1,TGTGCCAGCAGTTCGGGGGACAGGCGCTCTGGAAACACCATATATTTT,CASSSGDRRSGNTIYF
.,TRBJ2-1,TRBV29-1,.,TGCAGCGTCTGGGCATCTGGTGAGCAACACCCTTGGCGGGACAGATTATTTCACAATGAGCAGTTCTTC,CSVWASGEQHPWRDRLFHNEQFF
few,TRBJ2-7,TRBV27,.,TGTGCCAGCAGTTTTGGGGGGATCCTTGGCGAGCAGTACTTC,CASSFGGILGEQYF
.,TRBJ2-3,TRBV5-4,.,TGTGCCAGCAGCTCCTCACCGCGTAGCGGAAGCACAGATACGCAGTATTTT,CASSSSPRSGSTDTQYF
.,TRBJ1-1,TRBV29-1,TRBD1,TGCAGCGTCTCGGACAGGGGGATGGCTGAAGCTTTCTTT,CSVSDRGMAEAFF
.,TRBJ1-4,TRBV5-1,.,TGCGCCAGCAGCTTGGTAGAGTCAACTAATGAAAAACTGTTTTTT,CASSLVESTNEKLFF
.,TRBJ2-7,TRBV5-4,TRBD2,TGTGCCAGCAGCTTGGGGCAAGCGGGAGCCTACGAGCAGTACTTC,CASSLGQAGAYEQYF
.,TRBJ1-2,TRBV4-3,TRBD1,TGCGCCAGCAGCCAAGTAAGGGACAGTTTAGACTACACCTTC,CASSQVRDSLDYTF
.,TRBJ2-7,TRBV6-6,.,TGTGCCAGCAGTCCGAGCGAGACTAGAACCGAGCAGTACTTC,CASSPSETRTEQYF
.,TRBJ2-3,TRBV28,.,TGTGCCAGCAGCTCAGGGGGGTTGGGCACAGATACGCAGTATTTT,CASSSGGLGTDTQYF